This T cell receptor (beta chain) was retrieved from a study of T cell responses to AZD1222 COVID-19 vaccine. The data were produced by immunoSEQ multiplex PCR, yet TCRdb's version contains in-frame clones alone and is incomplete. There are tens of thousands of clones in the sample; approximately 89% occur only once, and 9% to 10% lies in the top ten. The input for sequencing was peripheral blood, taken 28 days after the second dose of the MenACWY control vaccine. The sequence was collected from an adult who received the MenACWY meningococcal vaccine as a control.

The CDR3 is CASSIRQGISNQPQHF. The CDR3 DNA reads TGTGCCAGCAGTATAAGACAGGGAATAAGCAATCAGCCCCAGCATTTT. The chain carries TRBV2 and TRBJ1-5, with TRBD1 matching over 7 bases. Losses at the gene ends were 5 bases for V and 1 base for J; bases not matched to a gene: 8. The germline gives CDR1 SNHLY, CDR2 FYNNEI. The CDR3 spans 16 residues.